Following are 8 T cell receptor beta chains from one sample sequenced in a study of graft-versus-host responses after intestinal transplantation. The protocol was immunoSEQ multiplex PCR, while the TCRdb copy is restricted to in-frame clones and leaves out a portion. The sample includes tens of thousands of clones, approximately 88% of them seen just once. No cognate antigen is known for these TCRs. Source: unstimulated CD8+ T cells sorted from spleen or lymph node cells, taken before intestinal transplant. The receptor set was obtained from a human donor who received an intestinal transplant.

This clone was counted once. The chain employs TRBV7-3 and TRBJ2-3, with TRBD2 matching 7 bases. Germline CDR1 and CDR2: SGHTA and FQGTGA. V lost 5 bases to trimming and J lost 2 bases; unmatched junction nucleotides: 7. This CDR3 contains 15 residues. DNA for the CDR3: TGTGCCAGCAGCATAGGTAGGGACTACACAGATACGCAGTATTTT. Protein sequence: CASSIGRDYTDTQYF.

This chain uses TRBV16 with TRBJ2-5; D might be TRBD2 (5 bases). This CDR3 has 14 amino acids. Germline values: CDR1 KGHSY, CDR2 FQNENV. Trimming took 0 bases from V and 4 from J, leaving 9 bases between them. CDR3 sequence (DNA): TGTGCCAGCAGCCAATCTTCGGGGATAGAGACCCAGTACTTC. It translates to CASSQSSGIETQYF.

V and J are TRBV4-1 and TRBJ1-2, with a tentative D call TRBD1 (6 bases). CDR3 length: 15 amino acids. Trimming pared 0 bases from V and 5 bases from J, leaving 13 bases between. Germline CDR1 is MGHRA and CDR2 is YSYEKL. CDR3: CASSQDLRTEYGYTF. CDR3 bases: TGCGCCAGCAGCCAAGATTTGCGGACAGAGTATGGCTACACCTTC.

The chain has TRBV5-1 and TRBJ2-2; weak D call: TRBD2 (6 bases). The CDR3 totals 17 residues. The V gene's germline CDR1 is SGHRS and CDR2 YFSETQ. V lost 2 bases and J lost 4, with 18 bases in between. In DNA, the CDR3 is TGCGCCAGCAGCTTAGGTATTATCGACGGGAGCACCGGGGAGCTGTTTTTT. Its translation is CASSLGIIDGSTGELFF.

The chain links TRBV4-1 to TRBJ1-5, with D unresolved. This CDR3 contains 15 residues. Trimming cost V 1 base and J 0 bases, with 7 bases left between them. The germline V gene encodes CDR1 MGHRA and CDR2 YSYEKL. CDR3 loop: CASSQVAGSNQPQHF. CDR3 DNA sequence: TGCGCCAGCAGCCAAGTTGCGGGTAGCAATCAGCCCCAGCATTTT.

The gene calls are TRBV6-6 and TRBJ2-7; D possibly corresponds to TRBD1 (5 bases). This CDR3 contains 11 residues. Germline CDR1 is MNHNY and CDR2 is SVGAGI (reference sequence). V was trimmed by 7 bases and J by 6 bases, leaving 10 bases between them. CDR3 bases: TGTGCCAGCAATAAGGGGATCGAGCAGTACTTC. Translating gives CASNKGIEQYF.

This sequence joins TRBV10-3 and TRBJ2-7; TRBD1 aligns across 9 bases. The trim removed 2 bases at V and 2 bases at J, leaving 10 bases unmatched. The CDR3 has 17 residues. Germline V gives CDR1 ENHRY, CDR2 SYGVKD. The chain's CDR3 is CAISEVPGGQGTYEQYF. CDR3 in DNA: TGTGCCATCAGTGAGGTCCCAGGGGGACAGGGCACCTACGAGCAGTACTTC.

This chain connects TRBV9 to TRBJ2-3; possible D gene TRBD1, 6 bases. V was pared by 4 bases and J by 5 bases, with 14 bases between. Germline CDR1 reads SGDLS; CDR2 reads YYNGEE. The CDR3 covers 14 residues. The CDR3 bases are TGTGCCAGCAGCCAACAGACAGGAGGAGATACGCAGTATTTT. Translation: CASSQQTGGDTQYF.